This TCR beta chain was observed in a study of T cell repertoires in cytomegalovirus infection. MiXCR, run by TCRdb on the reads, gives a single entry per CDR3 protein. The sample yields about 700,000 distinct CDR3 sequences, roughly 30% seen once. Study observations and caveats: Dominating the ex vivo response were TCR beta clonotypes that were CMV-specific and HLA-C-restricted.

In the case of this clonotype: The target antigen is unknown.

The TCR sequence derives from a human donor in good health (CMV status not recorded). Some clones in this sample may be carry-over from other donors' samples. Sequencing used cultured PBMCs, obtained from culture after CMV antigen stimulation.

The CDR3 bases are TGCAGTGGTAGTAGGACAGGGGAGCAGTTCTTC. Residues: CSGSRTGEQFF. V usage is TRBV20-1 and J usage is TRBJ2-1, with 8 positions matching TRBD1. V shed 7 bases and J 10 bases; nucleotides not matched to a gene: 6. The length of the CDR3 is 11 residues. Germline V gives CDR1 DFQATT, CDR2 SNEGSKA (reference sequence).